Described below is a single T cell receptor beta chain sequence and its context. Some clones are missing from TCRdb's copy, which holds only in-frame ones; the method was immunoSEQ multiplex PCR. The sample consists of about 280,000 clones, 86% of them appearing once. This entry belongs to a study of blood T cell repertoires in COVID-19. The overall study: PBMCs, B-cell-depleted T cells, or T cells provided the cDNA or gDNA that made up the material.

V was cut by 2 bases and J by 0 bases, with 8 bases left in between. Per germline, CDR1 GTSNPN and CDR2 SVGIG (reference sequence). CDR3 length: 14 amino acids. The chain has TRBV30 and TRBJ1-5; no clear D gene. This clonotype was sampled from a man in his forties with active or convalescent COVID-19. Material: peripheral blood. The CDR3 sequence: CAWSLATSNQPQHF. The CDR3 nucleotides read TGTGCCTGGAGTCTGGCAACTAGCAATCAGCCCCAGCATTTT.